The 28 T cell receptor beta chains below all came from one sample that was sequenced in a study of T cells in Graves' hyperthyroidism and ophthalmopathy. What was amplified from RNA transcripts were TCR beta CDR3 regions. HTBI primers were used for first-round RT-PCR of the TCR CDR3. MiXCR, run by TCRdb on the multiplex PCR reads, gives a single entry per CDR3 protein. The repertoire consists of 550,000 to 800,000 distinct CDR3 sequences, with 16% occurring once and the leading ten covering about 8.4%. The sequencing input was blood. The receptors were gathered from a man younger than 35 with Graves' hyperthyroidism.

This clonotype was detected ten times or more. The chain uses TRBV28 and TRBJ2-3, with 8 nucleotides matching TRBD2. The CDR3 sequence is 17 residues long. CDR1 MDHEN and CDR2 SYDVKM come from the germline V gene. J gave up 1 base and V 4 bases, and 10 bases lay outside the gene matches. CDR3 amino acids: CASSSVSLAEGTDTQYF. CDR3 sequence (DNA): TGTGCCAGCAGTTCCGTCTCACTAGCGGAAGGCACAGATACGCAGTATTTT.

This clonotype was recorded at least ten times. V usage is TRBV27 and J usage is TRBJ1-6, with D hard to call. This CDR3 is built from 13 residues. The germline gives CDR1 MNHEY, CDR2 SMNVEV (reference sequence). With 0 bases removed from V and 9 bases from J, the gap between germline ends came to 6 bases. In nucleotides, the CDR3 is TGTGCCAGCAGTTTATCTCCGGGTTCACCCCTCCACTTT. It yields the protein CASSLSPGSPLHF.

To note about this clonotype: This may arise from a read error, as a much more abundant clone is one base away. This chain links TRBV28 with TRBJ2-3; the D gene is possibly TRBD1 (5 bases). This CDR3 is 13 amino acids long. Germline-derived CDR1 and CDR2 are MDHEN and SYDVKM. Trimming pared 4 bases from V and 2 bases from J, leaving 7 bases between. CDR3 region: CASSYGHTDTQYF. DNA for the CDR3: TGTGCCAGCAGTTACGGACACACAGATACGCAGTATTTT.

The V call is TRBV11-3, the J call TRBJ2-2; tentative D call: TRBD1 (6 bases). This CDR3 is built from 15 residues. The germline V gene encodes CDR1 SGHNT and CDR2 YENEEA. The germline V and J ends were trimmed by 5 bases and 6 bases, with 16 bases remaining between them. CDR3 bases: TGTGCCAGCAGCGAAGGAGATAACAGGGCCGGGGAGCTGTTTTTT. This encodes CASSEGDNRAGELFF.

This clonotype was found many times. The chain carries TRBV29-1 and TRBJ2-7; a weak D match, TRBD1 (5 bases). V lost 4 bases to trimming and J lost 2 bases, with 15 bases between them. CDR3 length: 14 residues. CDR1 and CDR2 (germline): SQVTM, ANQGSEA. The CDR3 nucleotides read TGCAGCGTTGTGTCAGGGTTAGGCGCCTACGAGCAGTACTTC. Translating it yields CSVVSGLGAYEQYF.

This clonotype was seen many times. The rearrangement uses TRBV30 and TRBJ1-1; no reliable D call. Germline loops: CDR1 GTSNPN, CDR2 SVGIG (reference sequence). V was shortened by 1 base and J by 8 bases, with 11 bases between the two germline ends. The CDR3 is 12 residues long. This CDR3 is CAWSGTGFEAFF. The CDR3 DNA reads TGTGCCTGGAGTGGTACGGGGTTCGAAGCTTTCTTT.

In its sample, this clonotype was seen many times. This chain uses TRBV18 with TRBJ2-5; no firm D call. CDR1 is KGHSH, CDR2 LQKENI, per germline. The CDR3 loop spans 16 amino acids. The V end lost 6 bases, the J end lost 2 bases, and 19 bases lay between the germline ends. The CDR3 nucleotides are TGTGCCAGCTCCCCGACCATCAGGACGGAACAAGAGACCCAGTACTTC. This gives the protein CASSPTIRTEQETQYF.

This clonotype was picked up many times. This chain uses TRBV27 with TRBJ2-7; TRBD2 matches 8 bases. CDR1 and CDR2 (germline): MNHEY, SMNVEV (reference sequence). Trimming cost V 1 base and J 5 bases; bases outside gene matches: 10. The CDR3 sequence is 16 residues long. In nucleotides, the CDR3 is TGTGCCAGCAGTTTATTTATGAGCGGGAGTTCTAACGAGCAGTACTTC. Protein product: CASSLFMSGSSNEQYF.

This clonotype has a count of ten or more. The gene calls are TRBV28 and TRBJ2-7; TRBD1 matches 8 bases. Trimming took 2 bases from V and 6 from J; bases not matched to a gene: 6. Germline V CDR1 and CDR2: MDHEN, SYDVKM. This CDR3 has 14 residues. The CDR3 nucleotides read TGTGCCAGCAGTTTAATGGACAGGGAAGGCGAGCAGTACTTC. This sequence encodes CASSLMDREGEQYF.

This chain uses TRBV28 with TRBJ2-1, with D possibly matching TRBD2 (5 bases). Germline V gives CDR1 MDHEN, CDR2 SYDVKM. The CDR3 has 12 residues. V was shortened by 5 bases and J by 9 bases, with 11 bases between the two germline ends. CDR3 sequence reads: CASSEASSEQFF. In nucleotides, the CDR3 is TGTGCCAGCAGTGAAGCTAGCTCTGAGCAGTTCTTC.

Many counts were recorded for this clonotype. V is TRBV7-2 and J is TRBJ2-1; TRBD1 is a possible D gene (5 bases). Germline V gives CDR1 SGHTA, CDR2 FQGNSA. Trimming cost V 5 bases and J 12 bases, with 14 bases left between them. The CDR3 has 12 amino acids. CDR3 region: CASSLVLQGQFF. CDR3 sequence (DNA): TGTGCCAGCAGCCTAGTGCTGCAGGGGCAGTTCTTC.

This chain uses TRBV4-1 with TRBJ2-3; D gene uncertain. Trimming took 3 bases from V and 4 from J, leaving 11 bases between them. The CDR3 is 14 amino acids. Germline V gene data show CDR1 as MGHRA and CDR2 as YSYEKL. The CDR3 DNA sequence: TGCGCCAGCAGCCACCCCGCCCGGTCAGATACGCAGTATTTT. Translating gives CASSHPARSDTQYF.

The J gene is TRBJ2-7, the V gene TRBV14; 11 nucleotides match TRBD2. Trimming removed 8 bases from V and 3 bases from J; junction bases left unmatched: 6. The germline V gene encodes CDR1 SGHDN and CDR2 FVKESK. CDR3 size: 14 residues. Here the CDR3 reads CASSGTSGNYEQYF. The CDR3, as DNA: TGTGCCAGCTCCGGGACTAGCGGCAACTACGAGCAGTACTTC.

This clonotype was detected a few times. CDR3 sequence (DNA): TGCAGTGCTAGAGTAGGGGTAATGAACACTGAAGCTTTCTTT. As protein: CSARVGVMNTEAFF. The V and J genes are TRBV20-1 and TRBJ1-1; tentative D call: TRBD1 (5 bases). CDR3 length: 14 amino acids. The ends were cut back, 1 base at V and 0 bases at J, with 9 bases in the middle. In germline, CDR1 is DFQATT, CDR2 SNEGSKA (reference sequence).

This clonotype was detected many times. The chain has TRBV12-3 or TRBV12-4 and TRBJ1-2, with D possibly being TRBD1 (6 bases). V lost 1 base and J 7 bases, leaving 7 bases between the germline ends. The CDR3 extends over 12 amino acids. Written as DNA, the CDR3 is TGTGCCAGCAGTTTAGAAGGGGGTGGCTACACCTTC. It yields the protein CASSLEGGGYTF.

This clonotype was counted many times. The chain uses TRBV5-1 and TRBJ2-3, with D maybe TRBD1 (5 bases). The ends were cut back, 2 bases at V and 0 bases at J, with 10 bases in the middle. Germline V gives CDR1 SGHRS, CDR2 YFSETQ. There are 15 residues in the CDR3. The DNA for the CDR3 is TGCGCCAGCAGCTTAGACAGTTATAGCACAGATACGCAGTATTTT. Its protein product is CASSLDSYSTDTQYF.

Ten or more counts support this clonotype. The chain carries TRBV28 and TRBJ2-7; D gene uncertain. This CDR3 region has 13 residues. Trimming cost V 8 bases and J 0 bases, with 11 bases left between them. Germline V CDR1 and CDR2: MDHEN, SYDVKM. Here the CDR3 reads CASSQSSSYEQYF. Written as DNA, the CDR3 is TGTGCCAGCTCGCAATCCAGCTCCTACGAGCAGTACTTC.

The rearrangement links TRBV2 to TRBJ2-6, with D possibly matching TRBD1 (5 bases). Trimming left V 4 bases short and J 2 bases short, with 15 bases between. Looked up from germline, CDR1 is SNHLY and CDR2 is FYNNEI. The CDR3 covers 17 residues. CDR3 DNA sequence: TGTGCCAGCAGTGTTAAGGCAGGGAAGACTGGGGCCAACGTCCTGACTTTC. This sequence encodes CASSVKAGKTGANVLTF.

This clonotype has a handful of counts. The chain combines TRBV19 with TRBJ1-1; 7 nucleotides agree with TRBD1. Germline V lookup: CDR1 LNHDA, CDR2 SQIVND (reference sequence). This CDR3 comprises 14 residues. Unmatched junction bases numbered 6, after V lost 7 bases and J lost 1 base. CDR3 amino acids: CASTRDSSNTEAFF. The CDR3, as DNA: TGTGCCAGTACCCGGGACAGTTCGAACACTGAAGCTTTCTTT.

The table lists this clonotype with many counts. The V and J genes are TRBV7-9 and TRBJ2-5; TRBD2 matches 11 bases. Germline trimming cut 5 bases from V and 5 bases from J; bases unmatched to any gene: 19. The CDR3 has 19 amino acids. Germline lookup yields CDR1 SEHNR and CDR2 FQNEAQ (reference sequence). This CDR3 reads CASSPRARTSGSVSETQYF. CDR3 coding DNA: TGTGCCAGCAGCCCCCGGGCCCGCACTAGCGGGAGCGTATCGGAGACCCAGTACTTC.

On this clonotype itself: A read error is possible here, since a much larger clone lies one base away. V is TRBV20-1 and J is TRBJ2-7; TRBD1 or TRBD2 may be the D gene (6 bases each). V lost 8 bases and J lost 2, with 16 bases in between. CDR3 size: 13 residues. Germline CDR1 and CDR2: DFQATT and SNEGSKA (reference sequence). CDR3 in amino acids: CSSGAGPAYEQYF. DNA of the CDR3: TGCAGTTCAGGGGCGGGACCCGCCTACGAGCAGTACTTC.

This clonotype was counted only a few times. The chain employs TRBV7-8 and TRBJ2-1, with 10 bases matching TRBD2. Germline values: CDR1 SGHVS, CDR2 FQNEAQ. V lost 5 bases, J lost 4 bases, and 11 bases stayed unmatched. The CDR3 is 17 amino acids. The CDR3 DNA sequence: TGTGCCAGCAGCACTAAGGGACTAGCGCGGGCTTACAATGAGCAGTTCTTC. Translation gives CASSTKGLARAYNEQFF. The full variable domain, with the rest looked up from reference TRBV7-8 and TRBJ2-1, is GAGVSQSPRYKVAKRGQDVALRCDPISGHVSLFWYQQALGQGPEFLTYFQNEAQLDKSGLPSDRFFAERPEGSVSTLKIQRTQQEDSAVYLCASSTKGLARAYNEQFFGPGTRLTVL.

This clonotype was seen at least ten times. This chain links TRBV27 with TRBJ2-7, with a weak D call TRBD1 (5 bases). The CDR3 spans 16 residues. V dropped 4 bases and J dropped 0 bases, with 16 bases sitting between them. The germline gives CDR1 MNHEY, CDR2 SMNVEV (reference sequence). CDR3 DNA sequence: TGTGCCAGCAGTTCAACCAAGACAGTGGTCTCCTACGAGCAGTACTTC. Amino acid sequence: CASSSTKTVVSYEQYF.

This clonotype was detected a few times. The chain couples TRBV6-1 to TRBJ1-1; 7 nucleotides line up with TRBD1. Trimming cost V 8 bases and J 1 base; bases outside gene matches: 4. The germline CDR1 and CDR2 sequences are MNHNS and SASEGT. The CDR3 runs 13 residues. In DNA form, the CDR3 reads TGTGCCAGCCAGACAGGGAAGAACACTGAAGCTTTCTTT. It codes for CASQTGKNTEAFF.

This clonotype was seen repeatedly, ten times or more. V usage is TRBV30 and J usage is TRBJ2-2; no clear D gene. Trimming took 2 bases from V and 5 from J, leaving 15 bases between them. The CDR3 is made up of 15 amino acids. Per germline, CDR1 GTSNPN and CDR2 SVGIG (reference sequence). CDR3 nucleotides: TGTGCCTGGAGTCCACGACCTAGAACTACCGGGGAGCTGTTTTTT. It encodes CAWSPRPRTTGELFF. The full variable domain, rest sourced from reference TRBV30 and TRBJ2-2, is SQTIHQWPATLVQPVGSPLSLECTVEGTSNPNLYWYRQAAGRGLQLLFYSVGIGQISSEVPQNLSASRPQDRQFILSSKKLLLSDSGFYLCAWSPRPRTTGELFFGEGSRLTVL.

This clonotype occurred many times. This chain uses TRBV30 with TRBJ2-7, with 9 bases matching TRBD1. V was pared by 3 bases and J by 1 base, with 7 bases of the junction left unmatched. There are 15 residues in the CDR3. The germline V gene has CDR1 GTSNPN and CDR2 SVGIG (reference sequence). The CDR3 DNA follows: TGTGCCTGGAGGCAAACCGGGACAGGGTCCTACGAGCAGTACTTC. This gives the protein CAWRQTGTGSYEQYF.

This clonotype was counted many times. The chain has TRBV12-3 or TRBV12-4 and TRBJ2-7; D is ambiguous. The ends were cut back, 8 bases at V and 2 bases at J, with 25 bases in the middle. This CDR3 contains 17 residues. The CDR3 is CASGSHRAPKAAYEQYF. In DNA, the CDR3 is TGTGCCAGCGGGTCTCACCGGGCCCCGAAGGCCGCCTACGAGCAGTACTTC.

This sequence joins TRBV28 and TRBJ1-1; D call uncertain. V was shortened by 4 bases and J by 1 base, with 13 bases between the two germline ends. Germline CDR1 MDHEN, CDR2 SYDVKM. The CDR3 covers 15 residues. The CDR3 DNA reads TGTGCCAGCAGTTCCCCTGGTATAAGGAACACTGAAGCTTTCTTT. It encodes CASSSPGIRNTEAFF.